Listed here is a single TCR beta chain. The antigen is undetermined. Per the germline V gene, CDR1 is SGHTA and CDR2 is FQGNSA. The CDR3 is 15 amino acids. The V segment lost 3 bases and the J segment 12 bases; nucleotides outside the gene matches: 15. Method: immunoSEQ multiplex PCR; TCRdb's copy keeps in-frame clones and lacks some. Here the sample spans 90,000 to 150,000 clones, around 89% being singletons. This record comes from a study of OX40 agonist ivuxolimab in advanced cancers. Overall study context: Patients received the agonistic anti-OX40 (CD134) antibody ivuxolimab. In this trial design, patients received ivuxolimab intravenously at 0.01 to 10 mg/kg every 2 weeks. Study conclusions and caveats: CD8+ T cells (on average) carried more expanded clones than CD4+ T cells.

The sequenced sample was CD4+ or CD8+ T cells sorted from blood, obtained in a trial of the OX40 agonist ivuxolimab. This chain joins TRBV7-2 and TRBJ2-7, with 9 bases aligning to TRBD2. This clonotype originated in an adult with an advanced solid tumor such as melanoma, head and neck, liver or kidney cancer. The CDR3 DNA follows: TGTGCCAGCAGCTTCTCCGGACTAGCGACTCTGAGCTTGTACTTC. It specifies CASSFSGLATLSLYF.